Each of the 5 T cell receptor beta chains below was sequenced from the same sample in a study of OX40 agonist ivuxolimab in advanced cancers. Produced via immunoSEQ multiplex PCR; TCRdb's table is partial and in-frame only. The data hold some 44,000 clones, with around 80% observed a single time. Sequencing was performed on CD4+ or CD8+ T cells sorted from blood, taken in a trial of the OX40 agonist ivuxolimab. These receptors came from an adult with an advanced solid tumor such as melanoma, head and neck, liver or kidney cancer.

V usage is TRBV5-1 and J usage is TRBJ2-3, with 8 bases that match TRBD1. CDR3 size: 16 residues. CDR1 SGHRS and CDR2 YFSETQ come from the germline V gene. Trimming cost V 6 bases and J 2 bases; bases outside gene matches: 11. The CDR3 sequence is CASTRQGIRATDTQYF. Here the CDR3 DNA reads TGCGCCAGCACCCGACAGGGGATTAGGGCCACAGATACGCAGTATTTT.

The V call is TRBV5-1, the J call TRBJ2-7, with unresolved D. V was cut by 5 bases and J by 0 bases, with 9 bases left in between. The CDR3 sequence is 13 residues long. Germline loops: CDR1 SGHRS, CDR2 YFSETQ. The DNA of the CDR3 is TGCGCCAGCAGACATACCACCTCCTACGAGCAGTACTTC. This sequence encodes CASRHTTSYEQYF.

This clone is medium-sized in the sample. The V and J genes are TRBV6-1 and TRBJ1-5; 9 positions match TRBD1. V shed 0 bases and J 6 bases; nucleotides not matched to a gene: 12. The CDR3 runs 18 residues. Per germline, CDR1 MNHNS and CDR2 SASEGT. CDR3 DNA sequence: TGTGCCAGCAGTGAAGCGCTTTCGGCACAGGGGGCAAGTCAGCCCCAGCATTTT. Translation gives CASSEALSAQGASQPQHF.

The V gene is TRBV5-4, the J gene TRBJ1-1, with a weak D call TRBD1 (5 bases). The V gene lost 4 bases and the J gene lost 5 bases, with 9 bases spanning the gap. CDR1 and CDR2 (germline): SGHNT, YYREEE (reference sequence). The CDR3 extends over 12 amino acids. For the CDR3, the DNA is TGTGCCAGCAGCCTACAGGAAACTGAAGCTTTCTTT. This translates into CASSLQETEAFF.

The gene calls are TRBV5-1 and TRBJ2-1; D gene unclear. The V end lost 0 bases, the J end lost 0 bases, and 4 bases lay between the germline ends. The CDR3 contains 14 residues. Germline values: CDR1 SGHRS, CDR2 YFSETQ. For the CDR3, the DNA is TGCGCCAGCAGCTTGGTGAACTCCTACAATGAGCAGTTCTTC. Amino acids: CASSLVNSYNEQFF. The complete variable domain, with remaining parts taken from reference TRBV5-1 and TRBJ2-1, reads KAGVTQTPRYLIKTRGQQVTLSCSPISGHRSVSWYQQTPGQGLQFLFEYFSETQRNKGNFPGRFSGRQFSNSRSEMNVSTLELGDSALYLCASSLVNSYNEQFFGPGTRLTVL.